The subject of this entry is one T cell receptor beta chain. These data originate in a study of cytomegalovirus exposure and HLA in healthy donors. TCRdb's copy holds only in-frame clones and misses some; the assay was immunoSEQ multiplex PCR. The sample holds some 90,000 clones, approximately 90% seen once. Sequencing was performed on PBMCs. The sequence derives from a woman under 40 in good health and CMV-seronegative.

CDR3 residues: CASSTSMGAGGYTF. The CDR3 coding sequence is TGTGCCAGCAGTACTTCTATGGGAGCAGGTGGCTACACCTTC. The chain is built from TRBV6-6 and TRBJ1-2; no firm D call. The CDR3 spans 14 residues. Trimming cost V 5 bases and J 7 bases, with 17 bases left between them. CDR1 MNHNY and CDR2 SVGAGI come from the germline V gene (reference sequence).